These 29 T cell receptor beta chains were sequenced from one sample in a study of neoadjuvant nivolumab and ipilimumab in lung cancer. TCRdb's table, derived via immunoSEQ multiplex PCR, lists solely in-frame clones and lacks some. Of 40,000 or so clones detected, 89% appear once; the ten largest clones hold approximately 3.3%. Sequenced material: peripheral blood, taken before neoadjuvant nivolumab, alone or with ipilimumab. These receptors were collected from an adult with non-small cell lung cancer.

V gene TRBV28 combines with J gene TRBJ2-3; no clear D. V lost 6 bases, J lost 2 bases, and 18 bases lay in between. The length of the CDR3 is 16 residues. The germline CDR1 and CDR2 sequences are MDHEN and SYDVKM. The CDR3: CASRDPPALNTDTQYF. The CDR3 region has the DNA TGTGCCAGCAGGGATCCACCGGCATTGAACACAGATACGCAGTATTTT.

V gene TRBV6-5 combines with J gene TRBJ1-2; no clear D gene. The germline gives CDR1 MNHEY, CDR2 SVGAGI. V dropped 0 bases and J dropped 9 bases, with 20 bases sitting between them. This CDR3 has 16 amino acids. CDR3: CASSYSAREGGRSYTF. As DNA, the CDR3 is TGTGCCAGCAGTTACTCGGCGAGGGAGGGAGGAAGGAGCTACACCTTC.

This clone showed up just once. The chain has TRBV7-2 and TRBJ2-3; 13 bases align to TRBD2. The CDR3 loop spans 14 amino acids. CDR1 and CDR2 (germline): SGHTA, FQGNSA. V trimming: 5 bases; J trimming: 7 bases; junction bases outside the gene matches: 3. CDR3 nucleotide sequence: TGTGCCAGCAGCCTCGGGACTAGCGGGAATACGCAGTATTTT. Protein sequence: CASSLGTSGNTQYF.

The genes are TRBV28 and TRBJ2-4; TRBD2 agrees at 9 bases. The CDR3 has 15 amino acids. Trimming took 4 bases from V and 4 from J; bases not matched to a gene: 5. Germline loops: CDR1 MDHEN, CDR2 SYDVKM. Here the CDR3 reads CASSSPTSGKNIQYF. The CDR3 DNA is TGTGCCAGCAGTTCTCCGACTAGCGGTAAAAACATTCAGTACTTC.

This chain links TRBV15 with TRBJ1-2; TRBD1 might be the D (5 bases). Trimming cost V 5 bases and J 4 bases, with 14 bases left between them. Per the germline V gene, CDR1 is LNHNV and CDR2 is YYDKDF (reference sequence). The CDR3 consists of 14 residues. CDR3 coding DNA: TGTGCCACCAGCGCGGCGGGGACGCTCTATGGCTACACCTTC. The encoded protein is CATSAAGTLYGYTF.

This clone was seen more than once but under ten times. The CDR3: CAWSVPGVGAKNIQYF. The CDR3 DNA reads as TGTGCCTGGAGTGTTCCAGGGGTCGGGGCCAAAAACATTCAGTACTTC. The rearrangement links TRBV30 to TRBJ2-4, with D perhaps matching TRBD1 (6 bases). Trimming left V 0 bases short and J 1 base short, with 13 bases between. Per the germline V gene, CDR1 is GTSNPN and CDR2 is SVGIG (reference sequence). The CDR3 loop spans 16 amino acids.

This clone is medium-sized (0.01 to 0.1%). The chain is built from TRBV5-6 and TRBJ1-1; tentatively, D is TRBD1 (6 bases). From germline, CDR1 is SGHDT and CDR2 YYEEEE. V dropped 2 bases and J dropped 4 bases, with 12 bases sitting between them. The CDR3 has 14 amino acids. CDR3 coding DNA: TGTGCCAGCAGCTTATGGGGGCTAGGCACTGAAGCTTTCTTT. This translates into CASSLWGLGTEAFF.

This sequence joins TRBV28 and TRBJ1-1, with D tentatively TRBD1 (6 bases). V shed 5 bases and J shed 4 bases, with 8 bases lying between them. This CDR3 is 12 amino acids long. Germline CDR1 is MDHEN and CDR2 is SYDVKM. The CDR3 DNA is TGTGCCAGCAGTCGCAGGGGCACTGAAGCTTTCTTT. It specifies CASSRRGTEAFF.

CDR3 protein: CSVRREGGEQYF. In DNA form, the CDR3 reads TGCAGCGTTCGGCGGGAGGGTGGCGAGCAGTACTTC. The V gene is TRBV29-1, the J gene TRBJ2-7, with 9 bases fitting TRBD2. The ends lost 5 bases at V and 6 bases at J; junction bases unmatched: 5. CDR3 size: 12 residues. Germline CDR1 reads SQVTM; CDR2 reads ANQGSEA.

The V and J genes are TRBV29-1 and TRBJ1-2; the D is unclear. The CDR3 loop spans 12 amino acids. CDR1 is SQVTM, CDR2 ANQGSEA, per germline. V was cut by 0 bases and J by 6 bases, with 8 bases left in between. CDR3 in DNA: TGCAGCGTTGAAGACAGGTACAATGGCTACACCTTC. Translated: CSVEDRYNGYTF.

The J gene is TRBJ1-5, the V gene TRBV19; D is unresolved. Germline V gene lookup returns CDR1 LNHDA and CDR2 SQIVND (reference sequence). This CDR3 is built from 12 residues. The V end lost 3 bases, the J end lost 7 bases, and 7 bases lay between the germline ends. CDR3 region: CASSMTGQPQHF. The CDR3 bases are TGTGCCAGTAGTATGACCGGGCAGCCCCAGCATTTT.

CDR3 DNA: TGTGCCAGTAGTCTAGGGACAGGGGGCTCGGAGACCCAGTACTTC. Protein sequence: CASSLGTGGSETQYF. The chain joins TRBV19 to TRBJ2-5; TRBD1 matches at 12 bases. CDR1 is LNHDA, CDR2 SQIVND, per germline (reference sequence). The V segment lost 5 bases and the J segment 5 bases; nucleotides outside the gene matches: 6. The CDR3 is 15 amino acids.

This rearrangement joins TRBV19 to TRBJ1-5, with D possibly TRBD1 on 5 matching bases. Germline assignment: CDR1 LNHDA and CDR2 SQIVND (reference sequence). V lost 5 bases to trimming and J lost 5 bases, with 10 bases between them. The CDR3 is 13 residues long. The DNA for the CDR3 is TGTGCCAGTAGTGCGGACACCGATCAGCCCCAGCATTTT. This gives the protein CASSADTDQPQHF.

This rearrangement joins TRBV7-9 to TRBJ2-5; 8 nucleotides agree with TRBD2. This CDR3 spans 17 amino acids. Looked up from germline, CDR1 is SEHNR and CDR2 is FQNEAQ (reference sequence). With V trimmed by 4 bases and J by 2 bases, 12 bases remained unmatched. The CDR3 nucleotides read TGTGCCAGCAGCTGGCCCCAGGGAGCGGGGGATCAAGAGACCCAGTACTTC. This encodes CASSWPQGAGDQETQYF. Full variable domain (outside the CDR3, taken from reference TRBV7-9 and TRBJ2-5): DTGVSQNPRHKITKRGQNVTFRCDPISEHNRLYWYRQTLGQGPEFLTYFQNEAQLEKSRLLSDRFSAERPKGSFSTLEIQRTEQGDSAMYLCASSWPQGAGDQETQYFGPGTRLLVL.

This chain links TRBV18 with TRBJ1-2, with TRBD1 matching 7 bases. In germline, CDR1 is KGHSH, CDR2 LQKENI. Trimming took 3 bases from V and 0 from J; bases not matched to a gene: 4. The CDR3 extends over 15 amino acids. For the CDR3, the DNA is TGTGCCAGCTCACCCGGGACAGTAGCTAACTATGGCTACACCTTC. This translates into CASSPGTVANYGYTF.

The chain has TRBV18 and TRBJ1-5; 10 bases fit TRBD1. The CDR3 is 15 amino acids. V shed 2 bases, J shed 5 bases, and the junction held 3 bases outside the gene matches. Germline V gives CDR1 KGHSH, CDR2 LQKENI. The CDR3 is CASSPGTGVDQPQHF. Here the CDR3 DNA reads TGTGCCAGCTCACCAGGGACAGGGGTGGATCAGCCCCAGCATTTT.

The rearrangement uses TRBV27 and TRBJ2-5; the D is unclear. CDR1 is MNHEY, CDR2 SMNVEV, per germline (reference sequence). Trimming cost V 8 bases and J 5 bases, with 18 bases left between them. This CDR3 has 14 residues. The CDR3 region is CASASTPVMETQYF. As DNA, the CDR3 is TGTGCCAGCGCAAGTACCCCGGTTATGGAGACCCAGTACTTC.

V usage is TRBV5-1 and J usage is TRBJ2-7, with 11 bases matching TRBD2. The CDR3 runs 17 residues. The germline gives CDR1 SGHRS, CDR2 YFSETQ. The trim removed 5 bases at V and 3 bases at J, leaving 13 bases unmatched. The CDR3 DNA is TGCGCCAGCAGGCCCCGACTAGCGGGAAAAGAGGTCTACGAGCAGTACTTC. Amino acids: CASRPRLAGKEVYEQYF.

The gene calls are TRBV7-2 and TRBJ1-2; TRBD1 aligns across 8 bases. Germline V gives CDR1 SGHTA, CDR2 FQGNSA. The CDR3 spans 14 residues. Trimming removed 7 bases from V and 8 bases from J; junction bases left unmatched: 12. The CDR3 coding sequence is TGTGCCAGCACCATAGACAGGGGCGGTGGGGGCTACACCTTC. It yields the protein CASTIDRGGGGYTF.

This chain connects TRBV18 to TRBJ1-4, with a weak D call TRBD1 (5 bases). CDR3 length equals 15 residues. Trimming left V 1 base short and J 8 bases short, with 14 bases between. Germline V gene sequence: CDR1 KGHSH, CDR2 LQKENI. CDR3 residues: CASSPRRDGDEKLFF. DNA for the CDR3: TGTGCCAGCTCACCACGTCGGGACGGGGACGAAAAACTGTTTTTT.

Comment on this clone: An end of the junction differs from the germline gene, which may be a read error. Here the CDR3 DNA reads TGTGCCAGCAGCCTAGCCGGGCGCCACGAGCAGTACTTC. Protein product: CASSLAGRHEQYF. The chain couples TRBV7-9 to TRBJ2-7; weak D call: TRBD2 (5 bases). CDR1 is SEHNR, CDR2 FQNEAQ, per germline (reference sequence). There are 13 residues in the CDR3.

This clone was recorded once. The chain's CDR3 is CASSEHAGTSAPNEQFF. As DNA, the CDR3 is TGTGCCAGCAGCGAGCACGCCGGGACTAGCGCTCCCAATGAGCAGTTCTTC. The V gene is TRBV9, the J gene TRBJ2-1; 10 nucleotides match TRBD2. CDR1 is SGDLS, CDR2 YYNGEE, per germline. The V segment lost 3 bases and the J segment 6 bases; nucleotides outside the gene matches: 12. This CDR3 spans 17 amino acids.

The chain couples TRBV11-2 to TRBJ2-1; 15 bases match TRBD2. The CDR3 contains 19 residues. Germline CDR1 SGHAT, CDR2 FQNNGV. Trimming removed 6 bases from V and 1 base from J; junction bases left unmatched: 10. The CDR3 reads CASRSFGTSGRTSYNEQFF. The CDR3 DNA reads as TGTGCCAGCAGGTCTTTTGGGACTAGCGGGAGGACGTCCTACAATGAGCAGTTCTTC.

The chain uses TRBV11-2 and TRBJ2-1; 10 bases fit TRBD2. After removal of 8 bases from V and 4 bases from J, the junction contained 8 bases not matched to a gene. CDR1 and CDR2 from the germline V gene are SGHAT and FQNNGV. This CDR3 has 15 residues. The CDR3 nucleotides are TGTGCCAGCTTCAGCGGGAGGGCCTTTTACAATGAGCAGTTCTTC. It specifies CASFSGRAFYNEQFF.

J is TRBJ1-1 and V is TRBV30; D is possibly TRBD1 (5 bases). Trimming removed 0 bases from V and 5 bases from J, with 10 bases in between. Germline V gives CDR1 GTSNPN, CDR2 SVGIG (reference sequence). This CDR3 comprises 13 residues. The CDR3 region has the DNA TGTGCCTGGAGTGTAAGAGGGGATACTGAAGCTTTCTTT. It specifies CAWSVRGDTEAFF.

The V and J genes are TRBV6-1 and TRBJ2-7; maybe TRBD2 (5 bases). The V and J ends lost 4 bases and 2 bases respectively, with 12 bases between them. Germline V CDR1 and CDR2: MNHNS, SASEGT. There are 14 residues in the CDR3. CDR3 amino acids: CASSVQRTAYEQYF. Written as DNA, the CDR3 is TGTGCCAGCAGTGTTCAGCGGACCGCCTACGAGCAGTACTTC.

The chain couples TRBV30 to TRBJ2-7; 11 bases are shared with TRBD2. V lost 3 bases and J lost 2; bases outside the gene matches: 6. Per germline, CDR1 GTSNPN and CDR2 SVGIG (reference sequence). The CDR3 is 15 residues long. The chain's CDR3 is CAWSSSGRSAYEQYF. DNA of the CDR3: TGTGCCTGGAGCTCTAGCGGGAGGTCGGCCTACGAGCAGTACTTC.

The V gene is TRBV2, the J gene TRBJ2-1; 8 bases are a match to TRBD2. Per the germline V gene, CDR1 is SNHLY and CDR2 is FYNNEI. With V trimmed by 4 bases and J by 6 bases, 5 bases remained unmatched. CDR3 length equals 14 residues. The CDR3 region has the DNA TGTGCCAGCAGTGGGAGGACTAGCTTCAATGAGCAGTTCTTC. The encoded protein is CASSGRTSFNEQFF.

The CDR3 loop is CSVGFTGTAYEQYF. CDR3 coding DNA: TGCAGCGTGGGGTTTACCGGGACAGCCTACGAGCAGTACTTC. V gene TRBV29-1 combines with J gene TRBJ2-7, with TRBD1 identical over 7 bases. V dropped 6 bases and J dropped 2; count of bases not matched to a gene: 10. Germline lookup yields CDR1 SQVTM and CDR2 ANQGSEA. The CDR3 length is 14 residues.